The sequence of this T cell receptor (beta chain) was determined in a study of T cells expressing NK-cell markers. Background on the study: The TCR beta repertoires originated in sorted CD3+CD56+NKG2C+, CD3+CD56+NKG2C- and CD3+CD56-NKG2C+ T cells. Just one sequenced donor of eight was HCMV-seronegative, while seven were seropositive.

Study-level results: Clones of NKG2C+ T cells that had expanded were of unclear HCMV specificity.

TCRdb re-called the 5' RACE reads and gives one entry per CDR3 protein, without DNA. Recorded for this sample: 20,000 to 25,000 distinct CDR3 sequences. A remark on this clonotype: Its antigen is currently unknown.

This sequence was found in a man aged 18-69 years in good health. The sample consisted of blood T cells: a sorted CD56 or NKG2C T cell subset, CD4+ or CD8+ T cells, or bulk PBMC T cells (not recorded which).

CDR3 region: CASSYIQREGETQYF. The chain uses TRBV6-2 or TRBV6-3 and TRBJ2-5; TCRdb returns TRBD2, unconfirmable since there is no DNA. From germline, CDR1 is MNHEY and CDR2 SVGEGT. The CDR3 runs 15 residues.